This T cell receptor beta chain was sequenced for a study of cytomegalovirus exposure and HLA in healthy donors (dated by TCRdb to 2017 to 2019). Some background on the complete study: In an earlier analysis of fewer than 750 of the donors, around 290 Gb of sequence data and roughly 100 million unique TCR beta sequences from about 190 million T cells were reported. A later genetic analysis took genome-wide SNP genotypes for about three fifths of the 666 donors and used that subset as a discovery cohort. An earlier analysis of several hundred of the donors used high-throughput TCR beta sequencing to judge whether each TCR beta V gene segment behaved as functional or pseudogenic. To study patterns of TCR occurrence, a later analysis re-analyzed previously published TCR beta repertoires from just over 650 donors and added high-resolution HLA genotyping. Because of strong linkage in the cohort, a few DR-DQ haplotypes were treated as single units for association and clustering. Of the roughly 410 genotyped donors, approximately 80% were placed in the genetic ancestry cluster associated with self-reported Caucasian donors. All discovery cohort repertoires had been generated using a single sequencing platform. An early release that covered approximately 600 HLA-typed donors contained approximately 300 gigabases of sequencing data and about 93 million unique TCR sequences. Alongside the repertoire data, information on donor age, sex, ethnicity and CMV serostatus was compiled. Across about 370 genotyped donors of the cohort, an average of approximately 220,000 unique TCR beta nucleotide sequences per donor were sequenced, and around 19% of those sequences were non-productive. In the later analysis, no new phenotypic data were used to find candidate immune exposures; instead, reliance was placed on TCR beta sequences and their occurrence across donors. HLA typing covered class I and class II loci at four-digit resolution. The T cell repertoires of some 700 subjects were profiled by immunosequencing and related to cytomegalovirus serostatus. Typing coverage differed by locus: A, B, C, DRB1 and DQB1 were typed in roughly 620-640 donors, DQA1 in approximately 520, DPA1 in 600 to 610, and DPB1 in about 450. Besides the first cohort of some 670 subjects, a separate validation cohort made up of over a hundred different subjects was used. The study was designed to test whether signatures of past pathogen exposure could be identified by cataloging public T cell receptors. The study combined high-throughput TCR immunosequencing, statistical association of individual TCRs with disease status, and machine learning to predict cytomegalovirus infection status. Findings and caveats that apply to the study as a whole: Specific HLA alleles were associated with 15,000 to 20,000 TCR beta sequences at a false discovery rate of 0.05 in a later analysis. V-gene and J-gene trimming of TCR beta chains was associated with a missense DCLRE1C variant in a later genetic analysis, and the association was replicated in an independent cohort. Across donors, most TCR sequences were observed very rarely, whereas some public TCRs were present in many individuals. According to a later analysis, most CMV-associated TCR beta chains appeared to be HLA-restricted, and the HLA associations seemed to be driven largely by CMV exposure. Correlated functional status among segregating V segments might be attributable to linkage disequilibrium, but an unknown experimental factor could not be ruled out. A further reported finding was that TCR beta sequences accurately predicted the HLA-A and HLA-B alleles for most subjects in the first cohort. Because the 87-base-pair reads could not distinguish some IMGT-functional V segments, including TRBV6-2 and TRBV6-3, those segments were excluded. Broadly in line with IMGT annotations, most TCR beta V segments showed up in productive rearrangements about 87% or about 30% of the time in an earlier analysis of 587 of the donors. A cluster of highly shared sequence variants was judged likely to represent a technical artifact of the sequencing pipeline. According to a later genetic analysis, donors in an Asian-associated ancestry cluster had fewer N-insertions in productive TCRs than the roughly 660-donor mean. In a later analysis, several top co-occurrence clusters were reported to appear linked to parvovirus B19, influenza, CMV and Epstein-Barr virus. The only immune exposure information available for the cohort was CMV serostatus. In this cohort, only TCR beta chains were sequenced, and detectable features were limited by the absence of alpha or paired-chain data. Compared with equally common non-associated chains, HLA-associated TCR beta chains in a later analysis were more clonally expanded and had lower generation probabilities. Because HLA typing was missing for some donors at each locus, association tests included only the typed subset. A few of the identified cytomegalovirus-associated TCR beta chains were confirmed in vitro to be specific for cytomegalovirus antigens. Because counts were too low, roughly 16 rarely observed V segments, including chromosome 9 orphons, were left out of the earlier analysis of approximately 500 of the donors. A later analysis found that TCR association rates varied across HLA loci, with DRB1 alleles showing the most associated TCRs and HLA-C alleles the fewest. Roughly uniform sequencing depth across donors was assumed in presence/absence analyses, although this assumption may not hold. Cytomegalovirus status was reported to be diagnosed by the classifier with high specificity and sensitivity in both the original and validation cohorts. Strong co-occurrence of HLA alleles, especially DR and DQ, made assigning TCR associations to individual alleles difficult. The authors suggested that the approach could potentially be generalized to other disease states and immunological phenotypes. A total of some 180 TCR beta chains were listed by the study as associated with cytomegalovirus.

The cohort was made up of under 800 healthy bone marrow donors. At the time of sampling, every cohort member was nominally healthy, though immune exposures that went unrecorded were likely present. The donor was CMV seropositive and was included in the group of 290 or so seropositive cohort members. A peripheral blood sample was collected from each donor, and TCR beta sequencing was performed on peripheral blood mononuclear cells. The Qiagen DNeasy Blood Extraction Kit was used to extract genomic DNA from the blood cell samples. Counted from cysteine to phenylalanine, this CDR3 has 13 amino acids. Left in the record is the CDR3 DNA by itself, 39 bases read in frame from the first base. The germline ends are 16 bases apart after V is trimmed by 6 bases and J by 6 bases. Looking up the germline V gene yields CDR1 SGHRS and CDR2 YFSETQ. Preparation of the library involved the immunoSEQ multiplex PCR assay. The multiplex PCR relied on a mix of 60 forward primers for TCR Vbeta segments and 13 reverse primers for TCR Jbeta segments. The CDR3 region of rearranged TCR beta genes was amplified from genomic DNA by a multiplex PCR assay. The amplified TCR beta libraries were sequenced on the Illumina HiSeq System as 87-base-pair reads. The published analysis was carried out like this. In a later analysis, roughly 80 million unique TCR beta chains were counted across the 500 to 850 repertoires, and approximately 11 million of these chains were shared by at least two donors. Raw reads were error-corrected and collapsed into unique sequences with a nearest-neighbor algorithm that merged closely related sequences to remove PCR and sequencing errors. V, D and J gene segments were assigned by aligning CDR3 sequences to IMGT reference sequences. For a sequence to be retained, at least a six-nucleotide match to both a V gene segment and a J gene segment was required. A rearrangement counted as productive if the CDR3 had no stop codons and remained in frame with V and J, and every other rearrangement counted as non-productive. CDR3 was defined by IMGT convention, running from the second conserved V-encoded cysteine to the conserved J-encoded phenylalanine. The earlier analysis of 587 of the donors excluded any sequence lacking an unambiguous match to a single V gene segment. In an earlier analysis of 587 of the donors, a V segment was called functional when productive rearrangements were above 56.7%, and segregating when the standard deviation between donors exceeded 5%. A statistical classification framework was developed to diagnose cytomegalovirus status using the catalog of TCR beta chain sequences. A later analysis assigned V and J genes by comparing TCR nucleotide sequences with IMGT/GENE-DB human TR gene sequences. The TCRdist pipeline was used in a later analysis to assign CDR3 sequences and most-parsimonious VDJ recombination scenarios. In a later analysis, each TCR beta chain was defined by its CDR3 amino acid sequence together with its V-gene family, and reads lacking a unique V-gene family were excluded. A later analysis removed roughly 590 highly shared, low-generation-probability nucleotide sequences to deal with suspected cross-contamination and a sequencing artifact. A later analysis calculated a clonal expansion index for each public chain from normalized within-repertoire ranks of inferred template counts. In a later analysis, generation probabilities were computed using a VDJ recombination model fitted to out-of-frame rearrangements, and the results were checked against IGoR. In a later analysis, hypergeometric tests were used to score TCR-TCR, TCR-HLA and TCR-CMV co-occurrence, with a repertoire-size bias correction applied to TCR pairs. A later analysis estimated false discovery rates by permuting HLA or CMV assignments 20 times. A later analysis grouped co-occurring TCRs with DBSCAN, adding TCRdist sequence similarity when clustering within HLA-allele-positive subsets. Repertoires with fewer than 30,000 or more than 120,000 public chains, plus five repertoires with anomalous nucleotide sharing, were excluded from co-occurrence clustering. Not all clones reach the TCRdb copy of this immuneACCESS table, which keeps in-frame sequences only. Checked studies attribute under half of the gap to unresolved V genes and leave the rest unexplained. From that table come the V and J calls and clone size; the DNA was used to work out D and trimming. This sample gives approximately 140,000 clones in total; around three quarters of them show up just once. The top ten hold around 6.7% of the sample.

Comment on this clone: No antigen is known for it. Base quality data are lacking; no much larger clone is found one base away.

The clonotype comes from a woman in her 40s in good health and CMV-seropositive. The chain couples TRBV5-1 to TRBJ2-7; the D gene is possibly TRBD2, with 6 bases matching. Input material: PBMCs. The CDR3: CASTKEGNREQYF. The DNA sequence is given as TGCGCCAGCACTAAGGAGGGAAACCGCGAGCAGTACTTC. The reference TRBV5-1 and TRBJ2-7 proteins fill in what lies around the CDR3, so the full variable domain reads KAGVTQTPRYLIKTRGQQVTLSCSPISGHRSVSWYQQTPGQGLQFLFEYFSETQRNKGNFPGRFSGRQFSNSRSEMNVSTLELGDSALYLCASTKEGNREQYFGPGTRLTVT.